This T cell receptor (beta chain) was retrieved from a study of OX40 agonist ivuxolimab in advanced cancers. Study-wide background: In three patients, partial responses were observed, one with hepatocellular carcinoma and two with cutaneous melanoma.

The CDR3 contains 13 residues. CDR1 is SGDLS and CDR2 is YYNGEE in the germline V gene. Trimming shortened V by 3 bases and J by 5 bases, and 11 bases separated the two germline ends. Findings and caveats of the study: Specificity for antigen went undetermined in the expanded peripheral T cells.

A remark on this clone: Antigen: not known. This could be a read error, since a much larger clone is one nucleotide away. Other DNA sequences in this specimen translate into the identical CDR3.

Libraries were prepared by immunoSEQ multiplex PCR; TCRdb keeps only in-frame clonotypes and omits some of them. Here the sample spans tens of thousands of clones, about 80% being singletons. The sequencing used CD4+ or CD8+ T cells sorted from blood, collected in a trial of the OX40 agonist ivuxolimab. This chain connects TRBV9 to TRBJ1-1; tentatively, D is TRBD1 (5 bases). The clonotype was recovered from an adult with an advanced solid tumor such as melanoma, head and neck, liver or kidney cancer. CDR3 sequence: CASSARTRTEAFF. The CDR3 coding sequence is TGTGCCAGCAGCGCCCGGACAAGAACTGAAGCTTTCTTT.